The next 24 T cell receptor beta chains were all read from a single sample in a study of blood T cell repertoires in COVID-19. Here immunoSEQ multiplex PCR was the method, and the copy in TCRdb shows in-frame clones only, minus some. The profile covers around 180,000 clones, with about 80% appearing a single time and less than 2% taken by the ten largest. Input material: peripheral blood. The source is a human donor in a cohort sampled during active COVID-19.

This clone was counted only a few times. This CDR3 reads CASSAPGQRTYEQYF. CDR3 bases: TGTGCCAGCAGCGCGCCGGGACAGCGAACCTACGAGCAGTACTTC. The rearrangement links TRBV7-2 to TRBJ2-7, with 7 bases fitting TRBD1. CDR1 and CDR2 from the germline V gene are SGHTA and FQGNSA. CDR3 length: 15 residues. The trim removed 5 bases at V and 2 bases at J, leaving 9 bases unmatched.

The V and J genes are TRBV6-5 and TRBJ2-7; 9 nucleotides line up with TRBD1. The CDR3 is 14 residues long. The germline V gene encodes CDR1 MNHEY and CDR2 SVGAGI. V was clipped by 6 bases and J by 7 bases; unmatched bases: 10. CDR3 sequence (DNA): TGTGCCAGCAGCCGCGACGGACAGGGGAGGGAGCAGTACTTC. Translating gives CASSRDGQGREQYF.

The rearrangement joins TRBV6-2 or TRBV6-3 to TRBJ2-3; unclear D gene. The CDR3 totals 14 residues. V was cut by 0 bases and J by 7 bases, with 11 bases left in between. The germline V gene has CDR1 MNHEY and CDR2 SVGEGT. CDR3 residues: CASSYSMAQYTQYF. CDR3 in DNA: TGTGCCAGCAGTTACTCGATGGCACAGTATACGCAGTATTTT.

This chain connects TRBV6-2 or TRBV6-3 to TRBJ2-2; 12 bases agree with TRBD2. V dropped 2 bases and J dropped 4; count of bases not matched to a gene: 5. Germline values: CDR1 MNHEY, CDR2 SVGEGT. The CDR3 totals 17 residues. The CDR3, as DNA: TGTGCCAGCAGTTACCTTGGACTAGCGGGGAGCACCGGGGAGCTGTTTTTT. This translates into CASSYLGLAGSTGELFF.

The chain recombines TRBV27 with TRBJ2-7, with D tentatively TRBD1 (7 bases). The CDR3 is 15 residues long. V was shortened by 6 bases and J by 4 bases, with 19 bases between the two germline ends. Germline V gives CDR1 MNHEY, CDR2 SMNVEV (reference sequence). Here the CDR3 DNA reads TGTGCCAGCAGGTACCGGGCGGGACAGACATACGAGCAGTACTTC. Its protein is CASRYRAGQTYEQYF.

V is TRBV28 and J is TRBJ2-2; 13 nucleotides agree with TRBD2. The CDR3 is 17 amino acids. The germline V gene encodes CDR1 MDHEN and CDR2 SYDVKM. After removal of 6 bases from V and 2 bases from J, the junction contained 6 bases not matched to a gene. CDR3 protein: CASSPPGLAGNTGELFF. Here the CDR3 DNA reads TGTGCCAGCAGCCCCCCGGGACTAGCGGGAAACACCGGGGAGCTGTTTTTT.

CDR3 DNA sequence: TGTGCCACGAGGGACAACCAAGAGACCCAGTACTTC. Amino acids: CATRDNQETQYF. The gene calls are TRBV19 and TRBJ2-5, with D possibly being TRBD1 (6 bases). The CDR3 length is 12 residues. Germline CDR1 LNHDA, CDR2 SQIVND (reference sequence). The ends were cut back, 10 bases at V and 0 bases at J, with 9 bases in the middle.

The gene calls are TRBV7-2 and TRBJ2-7; 8 bases agree with TRBD2. With 1 base clipped from V and 5 bases from J, the junction kept 7 bases outside the gene matches. There are 15 residues in the CDR3. Germline lookup yields CDR1 SGHTA and CDR2 FQGNSA. Here the CDR3 DNA reads TGTGCCAGCAGCTTAGTCCTAGCGGGCGGGCACGAGCAGTACTTC. Encoded protein: CASSLVLAGGHEQYF.

The chain couples TRBV7-2 to TRBJ2-5; TRBD2 matches at 9 bases. The V gene's germline CDR1 is SGHTA and CDR2 FQGNSA. Trimming took 5 bases from V and 4 from J; bases not matched to a gene: 8. This CDR3 spans 15 amino acids. The CDR3 bases are TGTGCCAGCAGCGAGTGGGCGGGGGGGTTAGAGACCCAGTACTTC. Translated: CASSEWAGGLETQYF.

V gene TRBV27 combines with J gene TRBJ2-7; TRBD1 matches 11 bases. The CDR3 covers 14 residues. The germline CDR1 and CDR2 sequences are MNHEY and SMNVEV (reference sequence). V was pared by 4 bases and J by 4 bases, with 3 bases of the junction left unmatched. In DNA, the CDR3 is TGTGCCAGCAGTTCGGACAGGGGGCAATACGAGCAGTACTTC. Amino acid sequence: CASSSDRGQYEQYF.

CDR3 loop: CASRNRDRGLIFDSPLHF. DNA for the CDR3: TGTGCCAGCAGGAATCGGGACAGGGGCCTTATTTTTGATTCACCCCTCCACTTT. This rearrangement joins TRBV28 to TRBJ1-6; TRBD1 matches at 10 bases. There are 18 residues in the CDR3. J was trimmed by 8 bases and V by 6 bases; bases with no gene match: 16. Germline V lookup: CDR1 MDHEN, CDR2 SYDVKM. Drawing the rest from reference TRBV28 and TRBJ1-6, the complete variable domain is DVKVTQSSRYLVKRTGEKVFLECVQDMDHENMFWYRQDPGLGLRLIYFSYDVKMKEKGDIPEGYSVSREKKERFSLILESASTNQTSMYLCASRNRDRGLIFDSPLHFGNGTRLTVT.

The V gene is TRBV7-2, the J gene TRBJ1-2; D is unclear. The CDR3 loop spans 12 amino acids. V was clipped by 1 base and J by 4 bases, with 4 bases between them. The germline V gene has CDR1 SGHTA and CDR2 FQGNSA. CDR3 DNA sequence: TGTGCCAGCAGCTTAGGGCCCTATGGCTACACCTTC. It specifies CASSLGPYGYTF.

The J gene is TRBJ2-7, the V gene TRBV7-2, with TRBD2 identical over 9 bases. There are 15 residues in the CDR3. Germline trimming cut 2 bases from V and 2 bases from J; bases unmatched to any gene: 4. Looked up from germline, CDR1 is SGHTA and CDR2 is FQGNSA. CDR3 amino acids: CASSLSAGGAYEQYF. The CDR3 DNA is TGTGCCAGCAGCTTATCGGCGGGGGGGGCCTACGAGCAGTACTTC. Full variable domain (remainder filled in from reference TRBV7-2 and TRBJ2-7): GAGVSQSPSNKVTEKGKDVELRCDPISGHTALYWYRQSLGQGLEFLIYFQGNSAPDKSGLPSDRFSAERTGGSVSTLTIQRTQQEDSAVYLCASSLSAGGAYEQYFGPGTRLTVT.

This clone appeared a single time. The chain employs TRBV6-4 and TRBJ2-1; 8 bases fit TRBD2. The ends lost 4 bases at V and 4 bases at J; junction bases unmatched: 6. Germline V gene sequence: CDR1 MRHNA, CDR2 SNTAGT. The CDR3 is made up of 15 amino acids. DNA of the CDR3: TGTGCCAGCAGTGCAGGGCGGGAGGATTACAATGAGCAGTTCTTC. Amino acids: CASSAGREDYNEQFF.

This clone was seen just once. The J gene is TRBJ2-7, the V gene TRBV19; 9 bases are shared with TRBD1. Germline V gives CDR1 LNHDA, CDR2 SQIVND (reference sequence). V dropped 6 bases and J dropped 4; count of bases not matched to a gene: 10. This CDR3 has 15 residues. The CDR3 nucleotides are TGTGCCAGTAGCCCCCGGGACAGGGTATCGTACGAGCAGTACTTC. This encodes CASSPRDRVSYEQYF.

Here the CDR3 reads CASSLYPGLAEETQYF. The CDR3 nucleotides read TGTGCCAGCAGCTTATACCCGGGACTAGCGGAAGAGACCCAGTACTTC. The rearrangement joins TRBV7-2 to TRBJ2-5; 11 nucleotides match TRBD2. CDR3 size: 16 residues. CDR1 and CDR2 from the germline V gene are SGHTA and FQGNSA. Trimming removed 2 bases from V and 3 bases from J; junction bases left unmatched: 5.

This clone was detected only once. The chain couples TRBV28 to TRBJ1-1; D is possibly TRBD1 (5 bases). With 2 bases removed from V and 0 bases from J, the gap between germline ends came to 10 bases. This CDR3 has 15 amino acids. Germline V CDR1 and CDR2: MDHEN, SYDVKM. This CDR3 is CASSLPDRLNTEAFF. The CDR3, as DNA: TGTGCCAGCAGTTTACCCGACAGATTGAACACTGAAGCTTTCTTT.

This clone turned up a few times. The J gene is TRBJ1-2, the V gene TRBV4-3, with D possibly matching TRBD1 (5 bases). Germline CDR1 reads LGHNA; CDR2 reads YSLEER. Trimming took off 0 bases at V and 6 bases at J, with 23 bases between the two ends. CDR3 length: 18 amino acids. Here the CDR3 reads CASSQDMGGIGGGDGYTF. CDR3 DNA: TGCGCCAGCAGCCAAGATATGGGCGGGATTGGCGGGGGGGATGGCTACACCTTC.

The chain links TRBV6-2 or TRBV6-3 to TRBJ1-2, with 9 nucleotides matching TRBD1. CDR1 MNHEY and CDR2 SVGEGT come from the germline V gene. This CDR3 region has 15 residues. The junction had 4 bases not matched to a gene; V was cut back by 2 bases and J by 3 bases. CDR3 in amino acids: CASSYPRTGDYGYTF. The CDR3 DNA reads TGTGCCAGCAGTTACCCACGGACAGGGGACTATGGCTACACCTTC.

With regard to this clone: The sample has other DNA sequences that encode this CDR3 too. The chain recombines TRBV4-3 with TRBJ2-7, with TRBD2 matching 13 bases. This CDR3 has 16 amino acids. V was pared by 1 base and J by 1 base, with 1 base of the junction left unmatched. Per germline, CDR1 LGHNA and CDR2 YSLEER. The CDR3 region is CASSQGLAGGSYEQYF. The CDR3 DNA follows: TGCGCCAGCAGCCAAGGACTAGCGGGGGGTTCCTACGAGCAGTACTTC.

The chain employs TRBV7-8 and TRBJ2-1; D is unclear. Germline CDR1 reads SGHVS; CDR2 reads FQNEAQ. The CDR3 is 12 amino acids. Trimming cost V 5 bases and J 10 bases, with 12 bases left between them. Here the CDR3 reads CASSRALWEQFF. In DNA, the CDR3 is TGTGCCAGCAGCCGGGCCCTTTGGGAGCAGTTCTTC.

V gene TRBV18 combines with J gene TRBJ1-3; 7 bases match TRBD1. J lost 2 bases, V lost 5 bases, and 9 bases had no gene match. Germline CDR1 KGHSH, CDR2 LQKENI. The CDR3 is 16 amino acids. The CDR3 DNA reads as TGTGCCAGCTCATTCCGGGACAGTGGCGCTGGAAACACCATATATTTT. Encoded protein: CASSFRDSGAGNTIYF.

This chain uses TRBV19 with TRBJ2-7; 11 nucleotides align to TRBD1. The CDR3 loop spans 16 amino acids. Germline loops: CDR1 LNHDA, CDR2 SQIVND (reference sequence). V dropped 6 bases and J dropped 6; count of bases not matched to a gene: 13. The CDR3: CASSKITGTGGSEQYF. The CDR3 nucleotides are TGTGCCAGTAGCAAAATAACCGGGACAGGGGGAAGCGAGCAGTACTTC.

This chain uses TRBV7-3 with TRBJ2-1, with D perhaps TRBD1 (6 bases). Trimming stripped 0 bases from V and 2 bases from J, with 11 bases between. Germline CDR1 and CDR2: SGHTA and FQGTGA. There are 16 residues in the CDR3. The CDR3 region is CASSLTGAVAYNEQFF. In DNA form, the CDR3 reads TGTGCCAGCAGCTTAACGGGGGCGGTAGCCTACAATGAGCAGTTCTTC.